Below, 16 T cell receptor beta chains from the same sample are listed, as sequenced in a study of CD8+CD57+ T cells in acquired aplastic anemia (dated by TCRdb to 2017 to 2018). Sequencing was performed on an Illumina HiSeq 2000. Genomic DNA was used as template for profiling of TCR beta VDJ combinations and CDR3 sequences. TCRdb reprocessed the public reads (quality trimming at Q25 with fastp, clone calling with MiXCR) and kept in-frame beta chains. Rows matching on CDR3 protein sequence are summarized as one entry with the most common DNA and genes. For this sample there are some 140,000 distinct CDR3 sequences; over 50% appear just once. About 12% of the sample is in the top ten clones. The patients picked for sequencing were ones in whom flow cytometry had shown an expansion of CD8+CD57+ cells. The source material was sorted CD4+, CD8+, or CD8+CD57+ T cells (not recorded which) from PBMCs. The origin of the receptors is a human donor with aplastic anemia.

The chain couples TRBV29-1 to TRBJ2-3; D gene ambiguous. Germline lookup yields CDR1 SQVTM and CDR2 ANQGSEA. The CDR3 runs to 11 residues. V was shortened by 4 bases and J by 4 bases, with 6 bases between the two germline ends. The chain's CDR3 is CSVGTADTQYF. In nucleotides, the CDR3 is TGCAGCGTTGGAACGGCAGATACGCAGTATTTT.

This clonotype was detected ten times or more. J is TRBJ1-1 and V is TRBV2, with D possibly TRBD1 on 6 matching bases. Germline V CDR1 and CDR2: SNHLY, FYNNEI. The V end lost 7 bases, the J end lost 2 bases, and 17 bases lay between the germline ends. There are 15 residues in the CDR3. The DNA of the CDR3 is TGTGCCAGCACCGGGGGGGCCCAATATAACACTGAAGCTTTCTTT. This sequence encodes CASTGGAQYNTEAFF.

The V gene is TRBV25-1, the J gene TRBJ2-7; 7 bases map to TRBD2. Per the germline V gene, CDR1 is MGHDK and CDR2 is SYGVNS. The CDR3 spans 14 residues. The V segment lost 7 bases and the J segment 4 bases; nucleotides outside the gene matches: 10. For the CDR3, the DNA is TGTGCCAGCACCGAGGGAGGGTACGGGTACGAGCAGTACTTC. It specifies CASTEGGYGYEQYF.

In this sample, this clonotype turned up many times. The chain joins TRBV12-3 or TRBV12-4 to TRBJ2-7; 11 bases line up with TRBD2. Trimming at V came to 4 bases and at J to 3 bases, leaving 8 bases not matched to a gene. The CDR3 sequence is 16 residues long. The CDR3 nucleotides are TGTGCCAGCAGTTCCTCCGGGACTAGCGGTAACTACGAGCAGTACTTC. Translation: CASSSSGTSGNYEQYF.

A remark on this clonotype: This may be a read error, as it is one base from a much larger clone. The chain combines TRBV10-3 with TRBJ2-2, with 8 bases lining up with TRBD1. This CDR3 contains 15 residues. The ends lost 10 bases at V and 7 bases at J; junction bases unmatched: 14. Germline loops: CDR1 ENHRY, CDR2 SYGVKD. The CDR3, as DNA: TGTGCCAGCACCTTGGCCAGGGGGCATAACGGGGAGCTGTTTTTT. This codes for CASTLARGHNGELFF.

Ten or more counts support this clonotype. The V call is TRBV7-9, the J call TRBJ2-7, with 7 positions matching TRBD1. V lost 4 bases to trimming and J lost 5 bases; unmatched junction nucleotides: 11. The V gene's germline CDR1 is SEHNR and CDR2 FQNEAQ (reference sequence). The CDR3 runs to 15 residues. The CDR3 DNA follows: TGTGCCAGCAGCTCACGACAGGGTCTTGTCGACGAGCAGTACTTC. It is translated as CASSSRQGLVDEQYF. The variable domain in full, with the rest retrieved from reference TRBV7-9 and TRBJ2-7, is DTGVSQNPRHKITKRGQNVTFRCDPISEHNRLYWYRQTLGQGPEFLTYFQNEAQLEKSRLLSDRFSAERPKGSFSTLEIQRTEQGDSAMYLCASSSRQGLVDEQYFGPGTRLTVT.

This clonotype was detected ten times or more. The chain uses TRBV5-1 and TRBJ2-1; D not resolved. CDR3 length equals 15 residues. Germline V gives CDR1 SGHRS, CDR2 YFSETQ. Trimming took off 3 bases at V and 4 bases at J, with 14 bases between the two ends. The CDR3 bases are TGCGCCAGCAGCTACACATCCCCTTTTTACAATGAGCAGTTCTTC. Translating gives CASSYTSPFYNEQFF.

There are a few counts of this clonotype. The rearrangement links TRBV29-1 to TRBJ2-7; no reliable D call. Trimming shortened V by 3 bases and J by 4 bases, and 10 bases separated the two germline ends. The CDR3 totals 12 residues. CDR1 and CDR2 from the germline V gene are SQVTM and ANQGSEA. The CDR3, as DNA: TGCAGCGTTGACAGCGACACTTACGAGCAGTACTTC. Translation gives CSVDSDTYEQYF.

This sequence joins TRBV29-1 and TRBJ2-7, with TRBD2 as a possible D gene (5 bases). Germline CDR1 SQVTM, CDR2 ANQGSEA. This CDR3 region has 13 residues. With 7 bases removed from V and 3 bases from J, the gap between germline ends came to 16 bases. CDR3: CSGTPNDYYEQYF. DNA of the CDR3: TGCAGCGGGACTCCTAATGATTACTACGAGCAGTACTTC.

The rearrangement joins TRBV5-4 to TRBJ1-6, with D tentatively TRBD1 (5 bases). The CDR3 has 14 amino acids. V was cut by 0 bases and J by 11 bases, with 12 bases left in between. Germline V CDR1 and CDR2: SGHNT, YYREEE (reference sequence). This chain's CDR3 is CASSLVGEGTPLHF. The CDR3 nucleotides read TGTGCCAGCAGCTTGGTAGGGGAAGGGACACCCCTCCACTTT.

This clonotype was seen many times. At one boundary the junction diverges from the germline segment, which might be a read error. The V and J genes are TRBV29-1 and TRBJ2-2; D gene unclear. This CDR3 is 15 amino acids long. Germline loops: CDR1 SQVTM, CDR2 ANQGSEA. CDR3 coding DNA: TGCAGCGTTAAAGAACGAGGAGTGAACACCGGGGAGCTGTTTTTT. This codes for CSVKERGVNTGELFF.

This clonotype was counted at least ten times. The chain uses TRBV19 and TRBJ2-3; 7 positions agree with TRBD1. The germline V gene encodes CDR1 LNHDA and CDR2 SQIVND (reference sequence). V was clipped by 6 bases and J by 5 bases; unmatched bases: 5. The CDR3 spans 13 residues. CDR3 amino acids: CASRTGSVDTQYF. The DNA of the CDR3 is TGTGCCAGTAGGACAGGGTCCGTAGATACGCAGTATTTT.

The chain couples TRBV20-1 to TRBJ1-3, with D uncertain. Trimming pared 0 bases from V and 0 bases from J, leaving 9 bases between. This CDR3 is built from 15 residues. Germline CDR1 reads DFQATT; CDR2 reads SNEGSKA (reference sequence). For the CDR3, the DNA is TGCAGTGCTAGAGATGAATCCAGCTCTGGAAACACCATATATTTT. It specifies CSARDESSSGNTIYF.

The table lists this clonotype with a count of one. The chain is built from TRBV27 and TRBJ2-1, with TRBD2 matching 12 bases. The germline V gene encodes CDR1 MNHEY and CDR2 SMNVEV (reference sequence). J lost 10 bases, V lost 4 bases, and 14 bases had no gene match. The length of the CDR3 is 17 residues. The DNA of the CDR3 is TGTGCCAGCAGTTCAACCACTAGCGGGGGGCCGACTACAGAGCAGTTCTTC. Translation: CASSSTTSGGPTTEQFF.

The CDR3 sequence is CASSQGVSGGASNEQFF. Here the CDR3 DNA reads TGCGCCAGCAGCCAAGGAGTCAGCGGGGGGGCCTCCAATGAGCAGTTCTTC. V and J are TRBV4-1 and TRBJ2-1; 10 nucleotides align to TRBD2. CDR3 length equals 17 residues. Germline V lookup: CDR1 MGHRA, CDR2 YSYEKL. J lost 6 bases, V lost 1 base, and 9 bases had no gene match.

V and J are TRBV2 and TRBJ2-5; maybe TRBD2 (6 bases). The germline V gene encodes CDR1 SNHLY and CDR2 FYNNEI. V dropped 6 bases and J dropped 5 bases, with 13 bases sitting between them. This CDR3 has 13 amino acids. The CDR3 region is CASRGGAGETQYF. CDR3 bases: TGTGCCAGCAGGGGCGGTGCGGGGGAGACCCAGTACTTC.